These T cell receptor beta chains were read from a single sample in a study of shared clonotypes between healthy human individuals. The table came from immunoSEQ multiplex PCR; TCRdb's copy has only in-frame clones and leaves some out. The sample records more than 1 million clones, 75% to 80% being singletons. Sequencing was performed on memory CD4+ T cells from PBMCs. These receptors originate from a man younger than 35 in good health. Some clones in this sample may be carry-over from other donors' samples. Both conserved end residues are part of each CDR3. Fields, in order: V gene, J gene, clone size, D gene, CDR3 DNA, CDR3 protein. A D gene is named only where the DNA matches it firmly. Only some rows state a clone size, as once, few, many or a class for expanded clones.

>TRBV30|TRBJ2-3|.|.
TGTGCCTGGAGATCTACCCGGAAAGATACGCAGTATTTT
CAWRSTRKDTQYF
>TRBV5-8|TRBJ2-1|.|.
TGTGCCAGCAGCTTCAGGGGGGGCTACAATGAGCAGTTCTTC
CASSFRGGYNEQFF
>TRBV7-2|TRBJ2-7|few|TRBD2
TGTGCCAGCAGCAGGCTACTAGCGGGGACCTACGAGCAGTACTTC
CASSRLLAGTYEQYF
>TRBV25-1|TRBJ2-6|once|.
TGTGCCAGCAGTGACCCCAGGAGTTGGGTGGCCAACGTCCTGACTTTC
CASSDPRSWVANVLTF
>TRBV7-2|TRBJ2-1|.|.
TGTGCCAGCAGCTCCCGATCCAGCGGTGAGCAGTTCTTC
CASSSRSSGEQFF
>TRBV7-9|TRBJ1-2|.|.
TGTGCCAGCAGCGCTGAAGGGGCGTATGGCTACACCTTC
CASSAEGAYGYTF
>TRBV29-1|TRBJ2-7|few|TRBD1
TGCAGCGTTGAGGGACAGGGAGACGAGCAGTACTTC
CSVEGQGDEQYF
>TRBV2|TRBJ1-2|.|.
TGTGCCAGCAGTGAGAGGCAGGCGGAGTCTGGCTACACCTTC
CASSERQAESGYTF
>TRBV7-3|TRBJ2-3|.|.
TGTGCCAGCAGCTATGGGGGAGGAGCTAATACGCAGTATTTT
CASSYGGGANTQYF
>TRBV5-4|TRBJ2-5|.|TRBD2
TGTGCCAGCAGCTTGGGTCTAGCGGGAGGGGAGACCCAGTACTTC
CASSLGLAGGETQYF
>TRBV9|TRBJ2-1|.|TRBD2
TGTGCCAGCAGCGTAGTCGCGGGAGATTTCAATGAGCAGTTCTTC
CASSVVAGDFNEQFF
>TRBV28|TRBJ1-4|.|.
TGTGCCAGCAGTTTCGCAGGGGCGGAAAAACTGTTTTTT
CASSFAGAEKLFF
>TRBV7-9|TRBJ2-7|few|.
TGTGCCAGCAGCTTTTCCGGGTTCGCCTACGAGCAGTACTTC
CASSFSGFAYEQYF